Listed below are T cell receptor beta chains from one sample, sequenced in a study of blood T cell repertoires in COVID-19. The data were produced by immunoSEQ multiplex PCR, yet TCRdb's version contains in-frame clones alone and is incomplete. The sample yields about 380,000 clones, 90% seen once. The material sequenced was peripheral blood. These receptor sequences come from a young man with active or convalescent COVID-19. CDR3s include the opening cysteine and the closing phenylalanine or tryptophan. D genes are given only for firm matches. For some rows the clone size is stated as once, few or many, or as a class when expanded; others skip it.

V	D	J	size	DNA	CDR3
TRBV5-6	NA	TRBJ2-7	NA	TGTGCCAGCAGCTTGGGTCGTAGATCCACCTACGAGCAGTACTTC	CASSLGRRSTYEQYF
TRBV12-3/TRBV12-4	NA	TRBJ2-3	once	TGTGCCAGCACCGGAGTACGCGATACGCAGTATTTT	CASTGVRDTQYF
TRBV24-1	NA	TRBJ2-1	once	TGTGCCACCAGTGATTTGCAGCCGGGGTTCGGGACAATCAATGAGCAGTTCTTC	CATSDLQPGFGTINEQFF
TRBV12-2	NA	TRBJ2-2	NA	TGTGCAAGTCGCTTAGCGCTAATGAGGGAGGACCAGAACACCGGGGAGCTGTTTTTT	CASRLALMREDQNTGELFF
TRBV27	NA	TRBJ2-7	once	TGTGCCAGCAGTTTCTATTACCGGGGATCCTCCTACGAGCAGTACTTC	CASSFYYRGSSYEQYF
TRBV19	TRBD1	TRBJ2-7	NA	TGTGCCAGTAGTATGACAGGGTTTTCCTACGAGCAGTACTTC	CASSMTGFSYEQYF
TRBV28	NA	TRBJ1-2	NA	TGTGCCAGCAGTTTAAGCGATGGCTACACCTTC	CASSLSDGYTF
TRBV6-2/TRBV6-3	NA	TRBJ1-2	once	TGTGCCAGCAGTTCCGTATATGGCTACACCTTC	CASSSVYGYTF
TRBV12-3/TRBV12-4	TRBD1	TRBJ2-5	NA	TGTGCCATACGGGGCAGGGGGTCCGAGACCCAGTACTTC	CAIRGRGSETQYF
TRBV27	NA	TRBJ1-2	once	TGTGCCAGCAGTTTAGCGGCGGCCGGGGGCTATGGCTACACCTTC	CASSLAAAGGYGYTF
TRBV2	NA	TRBJ2-3	once	TGTGCCAGCAGTGAAGCGGCGGCCCGGACAGATACGCAGTATTTT	CASSEAAARTDTQYF
TRBV7-8	TRBD1	TRBJ1-4	NA	TGTGCCAGCAGCTTACCCGGGACAGGGGGGATGTTAAGACTGTTTTTT	CASSLPGTGGMLRLFF
TRBV4-2	TRBD2	TRBJ2-7	NA	TGTGCCAGCAGCCAAGTTGAGGTAGCGGGGCACGGCGAGCAGTGCTTC	CASSQVEVAGHGEQCF
TRBV18	TRBD2	TRBJ2-7	NA	TGTGCCAGCTCACCAACGGGGGGGAGCGGTTACGAGCAGTACTTC	CASSPTGGSGYEQYF
TRBV6-5	NA	TRBJ1-6	NA	TGTGCCAGCAGTTACTGGTCTGGGGGCGCTTATTCACCCCTCCACTTT	CASSYWSGGAYSPLHF
TRBV24-1	NA	TRBJ1-2	NA	TGTGCCACCAGTGAAAGTGGGGGGGCGATGGACTATGGCTACACCTTC	CATSESGGAMDYGYTF
TRBV6-1	TRBD1	TRBJ1-4	NA	TGTGCCAGCAGTGACAGACAGGGGGCAACTAATGAAAAACTGTTTTTT	CASSDRQGATNEKLFF